This T cell receptor (beta chain) was observed in a study of shared clonotypes between healthy human individuals. Regarding the study as a whole: Despite large depth, rarefaction showed incomplete sorted-subset sequencing. Among non-shared clonotypes, generation probabilities were lower than among those shared by all four donors.

V lost 0 bases and J 0 bases, leaving 11 bases between the germline ends. This CDR3 is built from 16 residues. Germline loops: CDR1 SGHRS, CDR2 YFSETQ. Regarding this clone: Its antigen is undetermined.

An assay was performed, and its level was deep. Profiling relied on immunoSEQ multiplex PCR, and the TCRdb table lists in-frame clones only, not all of them. The sample has nearly 750,000 clones; 72% are singletons. Sample: memory CD4+ T cells sorted from blood. As for subset: CD45RA-negative fraction. The clonotype originates from a woman in her 30s in good health. The gene calls are TRBV5-1 and TRBJ2-3; maybe TRBD2 (5 bases). This CDR3 reads CASSLARGRSTDTQYF. CDR3 bases: TGCGCCAGCAGCTTGGCCCGGGGTCGGAGCACAGATACGCAGTATTTT.